This entry features one TCR beta chain sequence. Its specificity is unknown. For sequencing, patients were chosen who had shown expansion of CD8+CD57+ cells by flow cytometry. Every patient had severe acquired aplastic anemia. Blood sampling was performed on the patients, and none of them had received therapy by then. Profiling of TCR beta VDJ combinations and CDR3 sequences used genomic DNA as template. TCRdb processed the reads anew with MiXCR; each CDR3 protein has one entry. The sample contains around 430,000 distinct CDR3 sequences, about a third of which appear only once. This entry belongs to a study of CD8+CD57+ T cells in acquired aplastic anemia. About the research overall: Sorted CD4+ plus CD8+ cells gave DNA averaging 3.2 ug. Study-wide points: Patients and controls had in common 25 to 35 CD8+ CDR3 sequences.

CDR3 length: 12 amino acids. The germline gives CDR1 KGHDR, CDR2 SFDVKD. Source material: sorted CD4+, CD8+, or CD8+CD57+ T cells (not recorded which) from PBMCs. This clonotype originated in a human donor with aplastic anemia. V is TRBV24-1 and J is TRBJ2-7; D not certain. The J call may be faulty, since TRBJ2-1 better matches the DNA end. The CDR3 bases are TGTGCCACCAGTGATGCCCAAAATGAGCAGTTCTTC. Translating gives CATSDAQNEQFF.